Below, 20 T cell receptor beta chains from the same sample are listed, as sequenced in a study of T cell repertoires in cytomegalovirus infection. TCRdb passed the reads through MiXCR, listing each CDR3 protein once. The table has around 170,000 distinct CDR3 sequences, under 20% seen once; the top ten hold about 19%. Sequencing used CD8+ T cells from PBMCs. These receptors came from a human donor in good health (CMV status not recorded). Some clones in this sample may be carry-over from other donors' samples.

This rearrangement joins TRBV20-1 to TRBJ1-1; weak D call: TRBD1 (5 bases). V lost 3 bases and J 3 bases, leaving 11 bases between the germline ends. Germline values: CDR1 DFQATT, CDR2 SNEGSKA (reference sequence). The CDR3 is 13 amino acids. CDR3 nucleotide sequence: TGCAGTGCTAGTTTGAGGGACTACACTGAAGCTTTCTTT. Translating gives CSASLRDYTEAFF.

In this sample, this clonotype turned up many times. The chain links TRBV7-2 to TRBJ2-3, with 9 nucleotides matching TRBD2. Germline CDR1 is SGHTA and CDR2 is FQGNSA. The trim removed 1 base at V and 6 bases at J, leaving 14 bases unmatched. The CDR3 has 18 amino acids. The CDR3 spells CASSLETVSGGSGDTQYF. DNA for the CDR3: TGTGCCAGCAGCTTAGAGACGGTTAGCGGGGGTTCAGGCGATACGCAGTATTTT.

In this sample, this clonotype turned up a few times. The CDR3 DNA sequence: TGTGCCAGCAGCGAGGACAGGGGGGCCTCCTACGAGCAGTACTTC. It yields the protein CASSEDRGASYEQYF. The rearrangement joins TRBV7-9 to TRBJ2-7, with 10 bases fitting TRBD1. The CDR3 is made up of 15 amino acids. After removal of 5 bases from V and 0 bases from J, the junction contained 4 bases not matched to a gene. Per the germline V gene, CDR1 is SEHNR and CDR2 is FQNEAQ (reference sequence).

This clonotype appeared a few times. The gene calls are TRBV7-3 and TRBJ2-7; D uncertain. The germline gives CDR1 SGHTA, CDR2 FQGTGA. With 1 base removed from V and 5 bases from J, the gap between germline ends came to 9 bases. The CDR3 has 13 residues. CDR3 in DNA: TGTGCCAGCAGCTTAAGCAATGTCAACGAGCAGTACTTC. Translated, it gives CASSLSNVNEQYF.

The chain combines TRBV4-2 with TRBJ2-7; D may be TRBD2 (5 bases). Germline V CDR1 and CDR2: LGHNA, YNFKEQ. Trimming left V 0 bases short and J 5 bases short, with 11 bases between. This CDR3 region has 14 residues. CDR3 amino acids: CASSQDGSRDEQYF. DNA of the CDR3: TGTGCCAGCAGCCAAGATGGGTCGAGGGACGAGCAGTACTTC.

V and J are TRBV6-2 or TRBV6-3 and TRBJ2-5; D may correspond to TRBD1 or TRBD2 (5 bases each). Trimming took 6 bases from V and 0 from J, leaving 14 bases between them. CDR3 length: 15 amino acids. Germline V gene lookup returns CDR1 MNHEY and CDR2 SVGEGT. DNA for the CDR3: TGTGCCAGCAGCCTATCCGGGACCTACCAAGAGACCCAGTACTTC. Translating gives CASSLSGTYQETQYF.

This clonotype was seen a handful of times. This chain uses TRBV12-3 or TRBV12-4 with TRBJ1-2; D remains ambiguous. The CDR3 is 13 amino acids. Trimming took off 5 bases at V and 2 bases at J, with 9 bases between the two ends. The CDR3 sequence is CASSPGANYGYTF. Here the CDR3 DNA reads TGTGCCAGCAGTCCGGGCGCCAACTATGGCTACACCTTC.

The table lists this clonotype with a few counts. This sequence joins TRBV7-9 and TRBJ2-2; 9 positions match TRBD1. CDR1 is SEHNR and CDR2 is FQNEAQ in the germline V gene (reference sequence). The length of the CDR3 is 17 residues. Germline trimming cut 5 bases from V and 3 bases from J; bases unmatched to any gene: 10. CDR3 residues: CASSHARTGEDTGELFF. In DNA form, the CDR3 reads TGTGCCAGCAGCCACGCCCGGACAGGGGAAGACACCGGGGAGCTGTTTTTT.

The chain carries TRBV7-8 and TRBJ2-5; D is unresolved. The CDR3 is 13 residues long. Germline CDR1 is SGHVS and CDR2 is FQNEAQ. Between the trimmed V and J ends, which lost 0 bases and 3 bases, there was a span of 5 bases. The CDR3 sequence is CASSLAREETQYF. The CDR3, as DNA: TGTGCCAGCAGCTTAGCGCGAGAAGAGACCCAGTACTTC.

This clonotype was found a few times. The CDR3 here is CASRRGSYPKETQYF. The CDR3 nucleotides read TGTGCCAGCAGGCGGGGGAGTTACCCCAAAGAGACCCAGTACTTC. This chain uses TRBV28 with TRBJ2-5; 7 bases align to TRBD2. Germline CDR1 is MDHEN and CDR2 is SYDVKM. CDR3 length: 15 residues. V was clipped by 6 bases and J by 3 bases; unmatched bases: 10. Drawing the rest from reference TRBV28 and TRBJ2-5, the complete variable domain is DVKVTQSSRYLVKRTGEKVFLECVQDMDHENMFWYRQDPGLGLRLIYFSYDVKMKEKGDIPEGYSVSREKKERFSLILESASTNQTSMYLCASRRGSYPKETQYFGPGTRLLVL.

The gene calls are TRBV7-6 and TRBJ1-2, with D perhaps TRBD1 (6 bases). CDR1 and CDR2 (germline): SGHVS, FNYEAQ. This CDR3 is 14 amino acids long. Trimming cost V 5 bases and J 8 bases, with 18 bases left between them. The CDR3 coding sequence is TGTGCCAGCAGCCCACAAACCGGGACATCCGGCTACACCTTC. Translating gives CASSPQTGTSGYTF.

The rearrangement links TRBV28 to TRBJ2-7, with 7 bases fitting TRBD2. Germline-derived CDR1 and CDR2 are MDHEN and SYDVKM. Trimming took 2 bases from V and 2 from J; bases not matched to a gene: 6. This CDR3 is built from 15 residues. CDR3 nucleotides: TGTGCCAGCAGTTTAGGCCGGGGGGTTCCCTACGAGCAGTACTTC. Its translation: CASSLGRGVPYEQYF. Filled out from reference TRBV28 and TRBJ2-7, the complete variable domain reads DVKVTQSSRYLVKRTGEKVFLECVQDMDHENMFWYRQDPGLGLRLIYFSYDVKMKEKGDIPEGYSVSREKKERFSLILESASTNQTSMYLCASSLGRGVPYEQYFGPGTRLTVT.

In the case of this clonotype: One end of the junction fails to match germline, which may point to a read error. The gene calls are TRBV19 and TRBJ1-1, with unresolved D. Germline V CDR1 and CDR2: LNHDA, SQIVND (reference sequence). CDR3 length: 13 amino acids. CDR3 amino acids: CASTISANTEAFF. The CDR3 coding sequence is TGTGCCAGTACTATATCAGCGAACACTGAAGCTTTCTTT.

This chain connects TRBV11-1 to TRBJ2-1; weak D call: TRBD2 (5 bases). The CDR3 covers 21 residues. V shed 0 bases and J shed 3 bases, with 27 bases lying between them. CDR1 is SGHAT, CDR2 FQDESV, per germline (reference sequence). CDR3 region: CASSLAGGGGLWPLIYNEQFF. Written as DNA, the CDR3 is TGTGCCAGCAGCTTAGCGGGTGGTGGAGGCCTTTGGCCCCTGATCTACAATGAGCAGTTCTTC.

V gene TRBV27 combines with J gene TRBJ2-3, with D unresolved. The germline CDR1 and CDR2 sequences are MNHEY and SMNVEV (reference sequence). V lost 3 bases and J 10 bases, leaving 11 bases between the germline ends. The CDR3 is 12 residues long. Here the CDR3 reads CASSFLPPAQYF. CDR3 bases: TGTGCCAGCAGTTTCCTTCCCCCCGCGCAGTATTTT.

This chain joins TRBV24-1 and TRBJ2-1; weak D call: TRBD2 (6 bases). The V gene lost 1 base and the J gene lost 7 bases, with 16 bases spanning the gap. Looked up from germline, CDR1 is KGHDR and CDR2 is SFDVKD. This CDR3 region has 16 residues. CDR3 sequence: CATSDFKTGEVNEQFF. The CDR3 DNA sequence: TGTGCCACCAGTGATTTCAAAACGGGAGAGGTGAATGAGCAGTTCTTC.

This clonotype has more than one count but fewer than ten. The chain couples TRBV28 to TRBJ2-1; D possibly corresponds to TRBD2 (6 bases). Trimming stripped 6 bases from V and 6 bases from J, with 21 bases between. The CDR3 is 16 amino acids. Germline CDR1 reads MDHEN; CDR2 reads SYDVKM. The CDR3, as DNA: TGTGCCAGCAGCCCAATCGGGGGACTCCTAGCCAATGAGCAGTTCTTC. Protein: CASSPIGGLLANEQFF.

The gene calls are TRBV3-1 and TRBJ1-6; tentative D call: TRBD1 (5 bases). Germline V gene data show CDR1 as LGHDT and CDR2 as YNNKEL (reference sequence). Trimming left V 1 base short and J 3 bases short, with 10 bases between. This CDR3 has 16 amino acids. CDR3: CASSQGQTHYNSPLHF. CDR3 bases: TGTGCCAGCAGCCAAGGACAGACCCACTATAATTCACCCCTCCACTTT.

This clonotype was seen a few times. The J gene is TRBJ2-1, the V gene TRBV7-9; a weak D match, TRBD2 (5 bases). The CDR3 is 15 residues long. CDR1 is SEHNR, CDR2 FQNEAQ, per germline (reference sequence). The ends were cut back, 3 bases at V and 0 bases at J, with 9 bases in the middle. The CDR3 DNA reads as TGTGCCAGCAGCTTTGGACTTCCCTCCTACAATGAGCAGTTCTTC. Residues: CASSFGLPSYNEQFF.

A few counts support this clonotype. The CDR3 bases are TGTGCCACTTCAAAGAACATTCAGTACTTC. This codes for CATSKNIQYF. The V gene is TRBV28, the J gene TRBJ2-4, with no clear D. The V gene lost 10 bases and the J gene lost 7 bases, with 8 bases spanning the gap. The CDR3 is 10 residues long. The germline CDR1 and CDR2 sequences are MDHEN and SYDVKM.